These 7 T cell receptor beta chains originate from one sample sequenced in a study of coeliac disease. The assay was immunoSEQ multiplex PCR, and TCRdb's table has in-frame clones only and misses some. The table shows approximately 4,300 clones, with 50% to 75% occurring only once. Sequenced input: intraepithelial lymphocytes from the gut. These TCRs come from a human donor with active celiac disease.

CDR3 sequence reads: CASSVGPGEGYGYTF. The DNA of the CDR3 is TGTGCCAGCAGCGTAGGTCCGGGGGAGGGCTATGGCTACACCTTC. The chain links TRBV9 to TRBJ1-2; possibly TRBD1 for D (5 bases). CDR1 is SGDLS and CDR2 is YYNGEE in the germline V gene. V dropped 0 bases and J dropped 4 bases, with 13 bases sitting between them. The CDR3 has 15 amino acids.

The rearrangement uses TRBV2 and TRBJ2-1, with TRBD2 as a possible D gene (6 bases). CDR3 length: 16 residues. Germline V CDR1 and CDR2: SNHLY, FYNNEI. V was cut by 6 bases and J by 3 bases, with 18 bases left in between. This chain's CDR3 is CASRAPGGVIYNEQFF. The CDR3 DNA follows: TGTGCCAGCAGGGCCCCTGGAGGGGTCATCTACAATGAGCAGTTCTTC.

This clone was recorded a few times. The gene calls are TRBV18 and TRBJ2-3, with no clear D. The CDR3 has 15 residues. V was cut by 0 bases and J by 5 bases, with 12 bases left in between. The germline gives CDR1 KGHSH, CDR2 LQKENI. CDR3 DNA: TGTGCCAGCTCACCACCGACTCCTATGAGAGATACGCAGTATTTT. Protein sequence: CASSPPTPMRDTQYF.

The CDR3: CASSEISDYQPQHF. The CDR3 bases are TGCGCCAGCAGTGAGATCTCGGACTATCAGCCCCAGCATTTT. J is TRBJ1-5 and V is TRBV10-2; D is undetermined. V dropped 2 bases and J dropped 5 bases, with 10 bases sitting between them. Germline lookup yields CDR1 WSHSY and CDR2 SAAADI. This CDR3 contains 14 residues.

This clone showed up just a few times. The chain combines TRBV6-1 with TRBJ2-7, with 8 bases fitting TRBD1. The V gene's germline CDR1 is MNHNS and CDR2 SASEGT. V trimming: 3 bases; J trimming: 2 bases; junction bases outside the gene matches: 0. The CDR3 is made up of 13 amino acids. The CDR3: CASSETGAYEQYF. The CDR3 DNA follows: TGTGCCAGCAGTGAGACAGGGGCCTACGAGCAGTACTTC.

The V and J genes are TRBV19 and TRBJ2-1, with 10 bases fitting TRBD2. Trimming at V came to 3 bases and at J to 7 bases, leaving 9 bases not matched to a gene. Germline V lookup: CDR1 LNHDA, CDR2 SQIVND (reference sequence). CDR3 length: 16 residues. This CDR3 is CASSIVGLAGVNEQFF. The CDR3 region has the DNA TGTGCCAGTAGTATTGTGGGTCTAGCGGGAGTTAATGAGCAGTTCTTC. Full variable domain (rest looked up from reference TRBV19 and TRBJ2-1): DGGITQSPKYLFRKEGQNVTLSCEQNLNHDAMYWYRQDPGQGLRLIYYSQIVNDFQKGDIAEGYSVSREKKESFPLTVTSAQKNPTAFYLCASSIVGLAGVNEQFFGPGTRLTVL.

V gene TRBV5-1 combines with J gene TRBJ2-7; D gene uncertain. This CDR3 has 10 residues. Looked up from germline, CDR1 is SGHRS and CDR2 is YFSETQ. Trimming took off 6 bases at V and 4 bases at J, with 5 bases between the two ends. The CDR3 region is CASTYYEQYF. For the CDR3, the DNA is TGCGCCAGCACCTATTACGAGCAGTACTTC. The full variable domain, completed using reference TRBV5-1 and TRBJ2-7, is KAGVTQTPRYLIKTRGQQVTLSCSPISGHRSVSWYQQTPGQGLQFLFEYFSETQRNKGNFPGRFSGRQFSNSRSEMNVSTLELGDSALYLCASTYYEQYFGPGTRLTVT.